This T cell receptor (beta chain) was found in a study of vaccination and CD4 T cells after COVID-19 (dated by TCRdb to between 2021 and 2023). Background for the entire study: Six males and four females were included in the convalescent cohort, with two Hispanic individuals, seven Caucasians, two Asians and one multiracial person represented. Two doses of either the Pfizer-BioNTech BNT162b2 vaccine (n=8) or the Moderna mRNA-1273 vaccine (n=2) were administered to participants. Post-COVID blood samples from convalescent patients were collected a median of around 100 days after diagnosis, with a range of 35 to 161 days. In approximately ten COVID-19 convalescent patients and a handful of infection-naive healthy vaccine recipients, the spike-specific CD4+ TCR repertoire before mRNA vaccination was compared with the repertoire after mRNA vaccination. Control cultures received a CEFX viral epitope pool as the positive control, an HIV-1 Nef peptide pool as the negative control, or no peptide. The time from the second vaccine dose to post-vaccine blood sampling had a median of roughly 79 days and ranged from about 13 to 250 days. Culture stimuli were overlapping spike peptide pools from SARS-CoV-2 and from the common cold coronaviruses HCoV-NL63, HCoV-OC43 and HCoV-229E. Broad study findings and their caveats: Of the vaccine-specific clones in convalescent patients, 304 of 307, or nearly all, reacted only to SARS-CoV-2 spike and did not cross-react with common cold coronaviruses. The study included relatively few convalescent patients and did not analyze early timepoints after natural infection. In convalescent patients, a median approximately 89% of post-vaccine SARS-CoV-2-reactive clones were detected only after vaccination, suggesting vaccine-specific priming. The median number of SARS-CoV-2-reactive clonotypes rose from around 20 after infection to 38 after vaccination, but the change was not significant.

The V end loses 2 bases and the J end loses 7 bases, and a stretch of 14 bases separates them. As encoded in the germline V gene (reference sequence), CDR1 is GTSNPN while CDR2 is SVGIG. The CDR3 goes from the cysteine to the phenylalanine over 14 residues. The kept DNA is CDR3 alone, 42 bases in frame from the first base. For this clonotype: The antigen it recognizes is unknown. Base quality data are lacking; no much larger clone is found one base away.

Explained via the paper, the treatment or condition label denotes: approximately nine-day PBMC culture with coronavirus spike peptide pools or control peptides (ViraFEST assay). The ViraFEST assay, used in the study, expanded antigen-specific T cells with peptide pools and then identified the expanded clonotypes through TCR sequencing. Negative nucleocapsid antibody tests before and after vaccination confirmed that the healthy vaccine recipients had no prior SARS-CoV-2 infection. Each well held about 1.8 million PBMCs cultured with approximately 9.2 ug/ml peptide pools in IMDM containing roughly 4.7% human AB serum and 8 to 10 IU/ml IL-2. On days 3 and 7, half of the culture medium was replaced with fresh IL-2-containing medium. Once the cells had been in culture for less than 11 days, the EasySep CD4+ T cell isolation kit was used to isolate CD4+ T cells by negative selection. Ficoll-Paque Plus gradient centrifugation was used to isolate PBMCs from whole blood, and the isolated PBMCs were then either used fresh or cryopreserved at -140C. In general, triplicate wells were set up for every culture condition.

The library was made by PCR. At the Johns Hopkins FTIC core, DNA from the cultured CD4+ T cells underwent TCR sequencing with the Oncomine TCR Beta short-read assay. The QIAamp micro DNA kit was used to extract genomic DNA from the cultured CD4+ T cells. Oncomine TCR Beta libraries from cultured CD4+ T cells were pooled with unique dual indexes and sequenced on an Illumina iSeq 100. The original methods were these. Non-productive sequences were filtered out, and CDR3s that did not start with C, did not end with F or W, or were shorter than 7 amino acids were discarded. The MANAFEST web application identified antigen-specific clonotypes by comparing peptide-stimulated wells against reference wells and other culture wells. Positive clones required FDR below 0.05, an odds ratio above 5, and productive frequency above 0.1% in at least two of three replicate wells. Cross-reactive clonotypes were defined as significantly expanded in both SARS-CoV-2 spike wells and at least one common cold coronavirus spike condition. Using R version 3.6.1, CDR3 homology was evaluated through Levenshtein distances (stringdist) along with unrooted phylogenetic trees (ape). The raw public reads went through TCRdb reprocessing: fastp at Q25, MiXCR clone calling, in-frame beta chains kept. CDR3 protein duplicates are merged, each entry listing the most common genes and DNA. TCRdb, rather than the study authors, made the V and J calls. In all, the sample holds about 23,000 distinct CDR3 sequences, and 40% to 50% of those were seen once. The ten largest clonotypes hold approximately 19% of the sample.

Here the chain combines TRBV30 and TRBJ1-4; the D gene assignment is ambiguous. The sequencing used CD4+ T cells from blood, cultured in vitro, collected before SARS-CoV-2 vaccination. The receptor was isolated from a human donor who received a COVID-19 vaccine. The CDR3 here reads CAWSFGQLPEKLFF. The sequence in DNA is TGTGCCTGGAGTTTTGGGCAGCTCCCTGAAAAACTGTTTTTT.